This T cell receptor (beta chain) was observed in a study of technical replicates of blood from several donors. Produced via immunoSEQ multiplex PCR; TCRdb's table is partial and in-frame only. The sample carries tens of thousands of clones, about nine tenths recorded once. V was clipped by 4 bases and J by 2 bases, with 2 bases between them. Germline assignment: CDR1 MDHEN and CDR2 SYDVKM. The CDR3 is made up of 11 amino acids. This sequence was found in a human donor in good health. The rearrangement links TRBV28 to TRBJ1-1, with unresolved D. The sequencing input was T cells isolated from PBMCs. The DNA of the CDR3 is TGTGCCAGCAGTTCAAACACTGAAGCTTTCTTT. Translated: CASSSNTEAFF. Full variable domain (missing parts from reference TRBV28 and TRBJ1-1): DVKVTQSSRYLVKRTGEKVFLECVQDMDHENMFWYRQDPGLGLRLIYFSYDVKMKEKGDIPEGYSVSREKKERFSLILESASTNQTSMYLCASSSNTEAFFGQGTRLTVV.